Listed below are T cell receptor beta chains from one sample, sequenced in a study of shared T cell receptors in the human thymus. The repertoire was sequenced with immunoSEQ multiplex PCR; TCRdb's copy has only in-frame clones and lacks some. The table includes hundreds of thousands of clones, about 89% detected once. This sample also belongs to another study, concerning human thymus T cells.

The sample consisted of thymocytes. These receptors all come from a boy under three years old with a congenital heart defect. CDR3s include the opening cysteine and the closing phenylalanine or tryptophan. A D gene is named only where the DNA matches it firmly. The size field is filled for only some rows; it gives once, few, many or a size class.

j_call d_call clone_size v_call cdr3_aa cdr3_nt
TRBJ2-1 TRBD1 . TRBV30 CAWGQGAIAYNEQFF TGTGCCTGGGGACAGGGGGCGATAGCCTACAATGAGCAGTTCTTC
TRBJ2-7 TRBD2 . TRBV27 CASSLSNGDLAGGPNEQYF TGTGCCAGCAGTTTATCGAACGGCGATCTAGCGGGAGGGCCTAACGAGCAGTACTTC
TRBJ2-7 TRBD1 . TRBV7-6 CASSFGGRGFSYEQYF TGTGCCAGCAGCTTTGGGGGCAGGGGGTTTTCCTACGAGCAGTACTTC
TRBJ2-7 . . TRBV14 CASSHQQGYEQYF TGTGCCAGCAGCCACCAACAGGGCTACGAGCAGTACTTC
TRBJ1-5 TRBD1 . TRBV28 CASSPPGTGHPREPQHF TGTGCCAGCAGTCCCCCCGGGACAGGCCACCCCCGGGAGCCCCAGCATTTT
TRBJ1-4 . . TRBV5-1 CASSPGGHNEKLLF TGCGCCAGCAGCCCGGGGGGTCATAATGAAAAACTGCTTTTT
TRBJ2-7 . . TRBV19 CASSMGSTVSSHEQYF TGTGCCAGTAGTATGGGGTCGACAGTCTCCAGCCACGAGCAGTACTTC
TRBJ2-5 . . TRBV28 CASSLRGRWNQETQYF TGTGCCAGCAGTTTGAGAGGCAGATGGAACCAAGAGACCCAGTACTTC
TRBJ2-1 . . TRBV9 CASSVSEPLYNEQFF TGTGCCAGCAGCGTATCCGAGCCTCTATACAATGAGCAGTTCTTC
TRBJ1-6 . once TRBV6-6 CASSPGTGRSPLHF TGTGCCAGCAGTCCGGGCACAGGTCGCTCACCCCTCCACTTT
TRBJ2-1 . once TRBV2 CASSERLRSPRSYNEQFF TGTGCCAGCAGTGAACGGTTGCGGAGCCCCCGTTCCTACAATGAGCAGTTCTTC
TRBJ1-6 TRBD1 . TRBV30 CAWRHRGCGYSPLHF TGTGCCTGGAGACACAGGGGGTGCGGGTATTCCCCCCTCCACTTT
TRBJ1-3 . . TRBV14 CASSTRLAVGNTIYF TGTGCCAGCAGCACTCGACTGGCTGTTGGAAACACCATATATTTT
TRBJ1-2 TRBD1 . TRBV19 CASSRRTGGEIGGGYTF TGTGCCAGTAGTAGGAGGACAGGGGGCGAAATTGGAGGCGGCTACACCTTC
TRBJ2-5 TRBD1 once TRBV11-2 CASSLPGTVKETQYF TGTGCCAGCAGCTTACCTGGGACAGTGAAAGAGACCCAGTACTTC
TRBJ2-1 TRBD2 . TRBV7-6 CASRRLAGQYNEQFF TGTGCCAGCAGACGTCTAGCGGGCCAATACAATGAGCAGTTCTTC
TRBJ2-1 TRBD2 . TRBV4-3 CASSQLIGLAGVTEQFF TGCGCCAGCAGCCAGCTAATCGGACTAGCGGGAGTAACTGAGCAGTTCTTC
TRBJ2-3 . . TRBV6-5 CASSYSDNTDTQYF TGTGCCAGCAGTTACTCGGACAACACAGATACGCAGTATTTT
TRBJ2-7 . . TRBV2 CASGGLPYEQYF TGTGCCAGCGGGGGCCTACCCTACGAGCAGTACTTC
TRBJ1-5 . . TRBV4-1 CASSLGLGGGLTNQPQHF TGCGCCAGCAGCTTGGGTCTCGGGGGTGGTCTGACAAATCAGCCCCAGCATTTT
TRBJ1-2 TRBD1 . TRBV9 CASSERTGGYTF TGTGCCAGCAGCGAGCGGACAGGGGGCTACACCTTC
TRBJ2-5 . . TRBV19 CASSISGPEETQYF TGTGCCAGTAGTATTTCAGGGCCGGAGGAGACCCAGTACTTC
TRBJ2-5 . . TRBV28 CASTSWRQETQYF TGTGCCAGCACCTCGTGGAGGCAAGAGACCCAGTACTTC
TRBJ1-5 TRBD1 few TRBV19 CASTDRGPTSNQPQHF TGTGCCAGTACCGACAGGGGGCCAACGAGCAATCAGCCCCAGCATTTT
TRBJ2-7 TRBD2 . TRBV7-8 CASSLPPGLAGGSSYEQYF TGTGCCAGCAGCTTACCACCGGGACTAGCGGGAGGAAGCTCCTACGAGCAGTACTTC
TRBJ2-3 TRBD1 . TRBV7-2 CASSSQGAGTDTQYF TGTGCCAGCAGCTCACAGGGGGCAGGCACAGATACGCAGTATTTT
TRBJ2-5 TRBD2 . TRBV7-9 CASSQDSPGGGETQYF TGTGCCAGCAGCCAGGACTCACCGGGAGGGGGGGAGACCCAGTACTTC
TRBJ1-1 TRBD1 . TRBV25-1 CASSPPGTGVLNTEAFF TGTGCCAGCAGTCCTCCCGGGACAGGGGTTCTGAACACTGAAGCTTTCTTT
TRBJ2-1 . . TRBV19 CASKSLSSYNEQFF TGTGCCAGTAAGTCTCTGAGCTCCTACAATGAGCAGTTCTTC